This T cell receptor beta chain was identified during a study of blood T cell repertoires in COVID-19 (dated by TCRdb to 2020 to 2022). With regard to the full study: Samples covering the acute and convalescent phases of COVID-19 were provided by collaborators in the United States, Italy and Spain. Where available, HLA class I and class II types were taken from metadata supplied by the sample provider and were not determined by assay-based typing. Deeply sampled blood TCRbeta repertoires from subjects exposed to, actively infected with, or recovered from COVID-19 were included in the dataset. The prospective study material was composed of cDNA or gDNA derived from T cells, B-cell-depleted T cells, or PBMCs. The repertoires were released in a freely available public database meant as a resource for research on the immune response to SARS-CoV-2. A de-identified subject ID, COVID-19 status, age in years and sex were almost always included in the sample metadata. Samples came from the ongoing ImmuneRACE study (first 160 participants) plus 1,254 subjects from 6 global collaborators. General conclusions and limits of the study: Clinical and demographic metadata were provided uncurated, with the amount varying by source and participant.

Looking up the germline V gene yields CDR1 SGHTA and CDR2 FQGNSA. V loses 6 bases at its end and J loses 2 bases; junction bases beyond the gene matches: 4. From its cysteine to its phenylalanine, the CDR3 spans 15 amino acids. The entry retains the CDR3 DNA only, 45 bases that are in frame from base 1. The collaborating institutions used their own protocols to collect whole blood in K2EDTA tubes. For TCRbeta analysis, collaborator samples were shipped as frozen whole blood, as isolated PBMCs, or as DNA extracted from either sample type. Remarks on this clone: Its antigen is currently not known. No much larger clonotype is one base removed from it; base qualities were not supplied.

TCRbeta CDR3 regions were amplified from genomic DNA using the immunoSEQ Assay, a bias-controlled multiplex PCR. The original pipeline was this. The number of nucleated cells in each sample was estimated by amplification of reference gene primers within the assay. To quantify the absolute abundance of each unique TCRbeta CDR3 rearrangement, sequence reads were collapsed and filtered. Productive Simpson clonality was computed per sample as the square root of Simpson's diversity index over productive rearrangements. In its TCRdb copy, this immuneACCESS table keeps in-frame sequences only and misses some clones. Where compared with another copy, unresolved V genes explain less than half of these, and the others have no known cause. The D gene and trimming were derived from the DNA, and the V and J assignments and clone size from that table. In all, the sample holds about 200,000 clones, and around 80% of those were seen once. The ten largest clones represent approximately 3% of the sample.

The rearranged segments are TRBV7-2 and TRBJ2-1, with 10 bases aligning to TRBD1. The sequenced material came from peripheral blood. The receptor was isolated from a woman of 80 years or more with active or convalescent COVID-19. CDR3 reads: CASRPGTGAYNEQFF. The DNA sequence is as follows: TGTGCCAGCAGACCCGGGACAGGGGCCTACAATGAGCAGTTCTTC.